The 27 T cell receptor beta chains below come from one sample, sequenced in a study of human T cells and chemical hapten exposure. Time point here: pre-sensitization, week 0. Treatment meaning: therapeutic diphenylcyclopropenone sensitization with weekly scalp DPC. TCRdb re-analysed the RACE reads in MiXCR, keeping a single row per CDR3 protein. Of a few hundred thousand distinct CDR3 sequences in the sample, 4.5% to 7% are singletons; the top ten hold over 6.5%. The material sequenced was whole blood, taken in connection with sensitization to the hapten diphenylcyclopropenone (DPC). All receptors come from a woman aged 18-29 years with alopecia areata. Some clones in this sample may be carry-over from other donors' samples.

This clonotype was counted only a few times. The CDR3 spells CSVREAGNQPQHF. As DNA, the CDR3 is TGCAGTGTGCGAGAGGCGGGCAATCAGCCCCAGCATTTT. V and J are TRBV20-1 and TRBJ1-5, with D uncertain. The length of the CDR3 is 13 residues. Germline V lookup: CDR1 DFQATT, CDR2 SNEGSKA (reference sequence). The V end was cut by 7 bases, the J end by 2 bases, with 12 bases between.

This clonotype was seen at least ten times. The V gene is TRBV7-2, the J gene TRBJ2-3; D gene unclear. From germline, CDR1 is SGHTA and CDR2 FQGNSA. The germline V and J ends were trimmed by 0 bases and 2 bases, with 12 bases remaining between them. The CDR3 spans 16 residues. CDR3 amino acids: CASSLALGPHTDTQYF. Written as DNA, the CDR3 is TGTGCCAGCAGCTTAGCGCTGGGTCCCCACACAGATACGCAGTATTTT.

This clonotype was seen many times. The V call is TRBV28, the J call TRBJ1-2, with 8 positions matching TRBD1. The CDR3 spans 13 residues. The V and J ends lost 5 bases and 4 bases, in that order; junction bases with no gene match: 3. Germline loops: CDR1 MDHEN, CDR2 SYDVKM. The CDR3 bases are TGTGCCAGCAGTCAGGGGGCTGGCTATGGCTACACCTTC. Translation: CASSQGAGYGYTF.

In DNA, the CDR3 is TGTGCCAGCCAGACAGGGGGGTCTAGCACAGATACGCAGTATTTT. Translating gives CASQTGGSSTDTQYF. This chain uses TRBV28 with TRBJ2-3; 9 nucleotides align to TRBD1. V trimming: 8 bases; J trimming: 0 bases; junction bases outside the gene matches: 6. CDR1 is MDHEN, CDR2 SYDVKM, per germline. This CDR3 has 15 amino acids. The full variable domain, its missing parts supplied by reference TRBV28 and TRBJ2-3, is DVKVTQSSRYLVKRTGEKVFLECVQDMDHENMFWYRQDPGLGLRLIYFSYDVKMKEKGDIPEGYSVSREKKERFSLILESASTNQTSMYLCASQTGGSSTDTQYFGPGTRLTVL.

This chain joins TRBV4-2 and TRBJ2-6; no definite D call. The germline V gene encodes CDR1 LGHNA and CDR2 YNFKEQ. Trimming pared 0 bases from V and 0 bases from J, leaving 12 bases between. The CDR3 has 18 residues. CDR3: CASSQDGPTSSGANVLTF. Written as DNA, the CDR3 is TGTGCCAGCAGCCAAGATGGCCCGACGAGCTCTGGGGCCAACGTCCTGACTTTC.

This clonotype appeared many times. The chain joins TRBV5-1 to TRBJ1-2; TRBD1 matches at 9 bases. Germline V gene lookup returns CDR1 SGHRS and CDR2 YFSETQ. The V and J ends lost 3 bases and 2 bases, in that order; junction bases with no gene match: 5. The CDR3 runs to 15 residues. CDR3 sequence (DNA): TGCGCCAGCAGCTGGGGGACAGGGAGCAACTATGGCTACACCTTC. This codes for CASSWGTGSNYGYTF.

This clonotype was counted at least ten times. The gene calls are TRBV27 and TRBJ1-1, with D unresolved. V lost 0 bases and J 2 bases, leaving 10 bases between the germline ends. Per the germline V gene, CDR1 is MNHEY and CDR2 is SMNVEV (reference sequence). CDR3 length: 15 amino acids. The CDR3 DNA reads as TGTGCCAGCAGTTTATCGCCCTGGGCCAACACTGAAGCTTTCTTT. It is translated as CASSLSPWANTEAFF.

This clonotype occurred many times. The V gene is TRBV7-9, the J gene TRBJ2-7; 10 nucleotides align to TRBD1. Germline V gene sequence: CDR1 SEHNR, CDR2 FQNEAQ (reference sequence). V lost 0 bases, J lost 2 bases, and 1 base stayed unmatched. This CDR3 is 15 amino acids long. The CDR3 DNA is TGTGCCAGCAGCTTAGCGGGACAGGGGCCCTACGAGCAGTACTTC. This gives the protein CASSLAGQGPYEQYF.

This clonotype was seen ten or more times. The CDR3 is CASSQAITNTEAFF. CDR3 in DNA: TGTGCCAGCAGCCAAGCTATTACGAACACTGAAGCTTTCTTT. The chain is built from TRBV4-2 and TRBJ1-1; D is unresolved. The CDR3 length is 14 residues. V was clipped by 1 base and J by 1 base, with 7 bases between them. Germline CDR1 LGHNA, CDR2 YNFKEQ.

The CDR3 sequence is CSGGWDRPDTQYF. The DNA for the CDR3 is TGCAGCGGGGGATGGGACAGGCCAGATACGCAGTATTTT. V and J are TRBV29-1 and TRBJ2-3, with TRBD1 matching over 8 bases. The CDR3 covers 13 residues. Unmatched junction bases numbered 7, after V lost 7 bases and J lost 4 bases. Germline CDR1 reads SQVTM; CDR2 reads ANQGSEA.

This clonotype has a handful of counts. This rearrangement joins TRBV20-1 to TRBJ1-1; D uncertain. From germline, CDR1 is DFQATT and CDR2 SNEGSKA (reference sequence). Trimming left V 4 bases short and J 0 bases short, with 9 bases between. This CDR3 region has 13 residues. The CDR3 sequence is CSAKRHMNTEAFF. The DNA of the CDR3 is TGCAGTGCTAAGAGACATATGAACACTGAAGCTTTCTTT.

At least ten counts were recorded for this clonotype. This chain uses TRBV20-1 with TRBJ2-4; 9 nucleotides line up with TRBD1. The CDR3 has 14 amino acids. V was pared by 4 bases and J by 7 bases, with 8 bases of the junction left unmatched. Germline-derived CDR1 and CDR2 are DFQATT and SNEGSKA (reference sequence). The CDR3 DNA follows: TGCAGTGCTACTACAGGGGGCGAGGTGAACATTCAGTACTTC. Translated: CSATTGGEVNIQYF.

This clonotype appeared many times. V usage is TRBV2 and J usage is TRBJ1-1, with 9 bases matching TRBD1. This CDR3 is 15 amino acids long. After removal of 6 bases from V and 1 base from J, the junction contained 6 bases not matched to a gene. Germline loops: CDR1 SNHLY, CDR2 FYNNEI. In DNA, the CDR3 is TGTGCCAGCAGCCTACAGGGGGCGCGGAACACTGAAGCTTTCTTT. The encoded protein is CASSLQGARNTEAFF. Using reference TRBV2 and TRBJ1-1 for the parts outside the CDR3, the full variable domain is EPEVTQTPSHQVTQMGQEVILRCVPISNHLYFYWYRQILGQKVEFLVSFYNNEISEKSEIFDDQFSVERPDGSNFTLKIRSTKLEDSAMYFCASSLQGARNTEAFFGQGTRLTVV.

This clonotype was seen more than once but under ten times. This chain uses TRBV7-9 with TRBJ2-3; no definite D call. Germline CDR1 is SEHNR and CDR2 is FQNEAQ (reference sequence). The V end lost 5 bases, the J end lost 4 bases, and 13 bases lay between the germline ends. This CDR3 has 14 residues. CDR3 in amino acids: CASSNPYEPDTQYF. The CDR3, as DNA: TGTGCCAGCAGCAACCCGTACGAGCCAGATACGCAGTATTTT.

This clonotype has just a few counts. The chain is built from TRBV19 and TRBJ1-4; 8 bases are a match to TRBD1. The ends lost 7 bases at V and 2 bases at J; junction bases unmatched: 18. Germline CDR1 and CDR2: LNHDA and SQIVND (reference sequence). This CDR3 is 19 amino acids long. In DNA form, the CDR3 reads TGTGCCAGTACCGCCGGACAGGGTGGGATCGCCTGGACTAATGAAAAACTGTTTTTT. This sequence encodes CASTAGQGGIAWTNEKLFF.

In the case of this clonotype: A read error may be the cause here, since a much bigger clone is one base away. V is TRBV18 and J is TRBJ2-5, with D possibly being TRBD2 (6 bases). Germline V lookup: CDR1 KGHSH, CDR2 LQKENI. The V and J ends lost 0 bases and 2 bases respectively, with 19 bases between them. The CDR3 consists of 18 residues. CDR3 sequence: CASSPPLFERVPQETQYF. The CDR3 bases are TGTGCCAGCTCACCACCGTTATTCGAGCGGGTGCCACAAGAGACCCAGTACTTC.

This clonotype was observed many times. The rearrangement links TRBV5-1 to TRBJ2-7; D possibly matches TRBD1 or TRBD2 (7 bases each). The germline CDR1 and CDR2 sequences are SGHRS and YFSETQ. The germline V and J ends were trimmed by 4 bases and 5 bases, with 13 bases remaining between them. The CDR3 is 13 residues long. The CDR3: CASSAGDSHEQYF. In nucleotides, the CDR3 is TGCGCCAGCAGCGCGGGGGACAGTCACGAGCAGTACTTC.

This clonotype was picked up a small number of times. The chain recombines TRBV7-2 with TRBJ2-3, with D uncertain. V was shortened by 5 bases and J by 4 bases, with 7 bases between the two germline ends. CDR3 length: 12 residues. Germline-derived CDR1 and CDR2 are SGHTA and FQGNSA. CDR3 sequence: CASSDWADTQYF. The CDR3 bases are TGTGCCAGCAGCGATTGGGCAGATACGCAGTATTTT.

The J gene is TRBJ2-1, the V gene TRBV12-3 or TRBV12-4, with 14 bases aligning to TRBD2. V gave up 3 bases and J gave up 9 bases; unmatched junction bases: 4. The CDR3 is made up of 15 amino acids. The CDR3 loop reads CASSFGTSGGSEQFF. As DNA, the CDR3 is TGTGCCAGCAGTTTCGGGACTAGCGGGGGTAGTGAGCAGTTCTTC.

J is TRBJ2-3 and V is TRBV20-1; D unresolved. The germline V gene has CDR1 DFQATT and CDR2 SNEGSKA (reference sequence). The CDR3 length is 11 residues. V was cut by 5 bases and J by 6 bases, with 9 bases left in between. The CDR3 is CSAGLSDTQYF. CDR3 nucleotide sequence: TGCAGTGCTGGCCTATCCGATACGCAGTATTTT.

This clonotype was counted ten times or more. This sequence joins TRBV6-2 or TRBV6-3 and TRBJ2-7; D gene unclear. Per germline, CDR1 MNHEY and CDR2 SVGEGT. The CDR3 loop spans 12 amino acids. V was pared by 2 bases and J by 4 bases, with 6 bases between. The CDR3 DNA is TGTGCCAGCAGTTACAGGTCTTACGAGCAGTACTTC. Translated: CASSYRSYEQYF.

This chain joins TRBV7-2 and TRBJ1-6; the D is unclear. The V end was cut by 8 bases, the J end by 7 bases, with 15 bases between. The V gene's germline CDR1 is SGHTA and CDR2 FQGNSA. The CDR3 is 14 amino acids. CDR3 sequence reads: CASLSGVPNSPLHF. CDR3 bases: TGTGCCAGCCTCTCCGGGGTCCCAAATTCACCCCTCCACTTT.

This clonotype occurred a few times. The chain combines TRBV6-1 with TRBJ2-7; 9 nucleotides match TRBD1. CDR3 size: 13 residues. CDR1 MNHNS and CDR2 SASEGT come from the germline V gene. After removal of 7 bases from V and 9 bases from J, the junction contained 10 bases not matched to a gene. The CDR3 sequence: CASIGTGKSVQYF. Here the CDR3 DNA reads TGTGCCAGCATTGGGACAGGGAAAAGTGTGCAGTACTTC.

This clonotype showed up just a few times. The V gene is TRBV12-5, the J gene TRBJ2-2, with a possible D match to TRBD2 (6 bases). Germline V CDR1 and CDR2: LGHNT, FRNRAP. CDR3 length: 17 amino acids. V gave up 6 bases and J gave up 4 bases, with 21 bases separating them. The CDR3 loop is CASGPALGQGGTGELFF. As DNA, the CDR3 is TGTGCTAGTGGACCGGCCCTGGGGCAGGGAGGCACCGGGGAGCTGTTTTTT. Looking up the rest from reference TRBV12-5 and TRBJ2-2 gives the full variable domain: DARVTQTPRHKVTEMGQEVTMRCQPILGHNTVFWYRQTMMQGLELLAYFRNRAPLDDSGMPKDRFSAEMPDATLATLKIQPSEPRDSAVYFCASGPALGQGGTGELFFGEGSRLTVL.

In its sample, this clonotype was seen many times. V gene TRBV7-9 combines with J gene TRBJ1-6; D gene uncertain. Germline lookup yields CDR1 SEHNR and CDR2 FQNEAQ (reference sequence). CDR3 length equals 12 residues. Trimming cost V 5 bases and J 5 bases, with 4 bases left between them. CDR3 region: CASSPNNSPLHF. For the CDR3, the DNA is TGTGCCAGCAGCCCAAATAATTCACCCCTCCACTTT. The full variable domain, in which reference TRBV7-9 and TRBJ1-6 provide the parts outside the CDR3, is DTGVSQNPRHKITKRGQNVTFRCDPISEHNRLYWYRQTLGQGPEFLTYFQNEAQLEKSRLLSDRFSAERPKGSFSTLEIQRTEQGDSAMYLCASSPNNSPLHFGNGTRLTVT.

This clonotype was counted only a few times. The chain is built from TRBV6-5 and TRBJ2-1; 9 bases map to TRBD1. This CDR3 has 14 residues. Germline assignment: CDR1 MNHEY and CDR2 SVGAGI. The ends lost 4 bases at V and 8 bases at J; junction bases unmatched: 6. CDR3 DNA sequence: TGTGCCAGCAGTTCCCCGGGACAGGGATATGAGCAGTTCTTC. Translating gives CASSSPGQGYEQFF.

This clonotype has a count of ten or more. A junction boundary mismatches the germline segment, possibly from a read error. The chain is built from TRBV11-2 and TRBJ2-1; D may be TRBD1 or TRBD2 (5 bases each). The CDR3 sequence is 13 residues long. Per germline, CDR1 SGHAT and CDR2 FQNNGV. The CDR3 DNA is TGTGCCAGCAGCCCAGAGGGACCAGGACACGTCGTCTTC. Translation: CASSPEGPGHVVF.